The 8 T cell receptor beta chains below come from one sample, sequenced in a study of Ad26.COV2.S vaccination and SARS-CoV-2 variants. Generated by immunoSEQ multiplex PCR, the TCRdb table keeps only in-frame clones and is missing some. Seen here are about 680,000 clones, roughly 90% observed once, and the top ten hold around 1.5%. As for treatment: some 20 received Ad26.COV2.S at low or high dose, single or two shots; a few received placebo; per-sample allocation not given. Following the first vaccine or placebo injection, samples were taken on day 63. Sequenced here: peripheral blood, sampled in a trial of Ad26.COV2.S vaccine versus placebo. The receptor source for this set is a person aged 18 to 65 who received the Ad26.COV2.S COVID-19 vaccine or a placebo.

The chain is built from TRBV5-4 and TRBJ2-3; D is undetermined. Trimming cost V 0 bases and J 2 bases, with 7 bases left between them. CDR3 length equals 14 residues. Germline V lookup: CDR1 SGHNT, CDR2 YYREEE (reference sequence). The CDR3 DNA sequence: TGTGCCAGCAGCTTGGTTGGAAACACAGATACGCAGTATTTT. Protein: CASSLVGNTDTQYF.

The chain recombines TRBV30 with TRBJ2-1; TRBD2 matches at 10 bases. J gave up 12 bases and V 3 bases, and 17 bases lay outside the gene matches. The CDR3 covers 16 residues. Germline V CDR1 and CDR2: GTSNPN, SVGIG (reference sequence). CDR3 in amino acids: CAWSPSPGLAPRGQFF. CDR3 in DNA: TGTGCCTGGAGCCCGTCTCCGGGACTAGCGCCCAGGGGGCAGTTCTTC.

This rearrangement joins TRBV15 to TRBJ2-3; D is possibly TRBD2 (5 bases). The CDR3 covers 16 residues. The germline V gene has CDR1 LNHNV and CDR2 YYDKDF (reference sequence). V lost 1 base and J lost 2, with 13 bases in between. This CDR3 reads CATSRGLGGPTDTQYF. CDR3 DNA: TGTGCCACCAGCAGAGGCCTCGGCGGGCCCACAGATACGCAGTATTTT. The variable domain in full, completed from reference TRBV15 and TRBJ2-3, reads DAMVIQNPRYQVTQFGKPVTLSCSQTLNHNVMYWYQQKSSQAPKLLFHYYDKDFNNEADTPDNFQSRRPNTSFCFLDIRSPGLGDTAMYLCATSRGLGGPTDTQYFGPGTRLTVL.

About this clone itself: Other DNA sequences from this sample encode an identical CDR3 as well. The CDR3 protein is CAWSEGNSNQPQHF. The CDR3 DNA reads as TGTGCCTGGAGTGAAGGTAATAGCAATCAGCCCCAGCATTTT. The rearrangement links TRBV30 to TRBJ1-5; D is ambiguous. The CDR3 runs to 14 residues. Germline V gene data show CDR1 as GTSNPN and CDR2 as SVGIG (reference sequence). V was cut by 1 base and J by 0 bases, with 7 bases left in between.

The rearrangement uses TRBV30 and TRBJ2-1, with D hard to call. The CDR3 totals 12 residues. The V gene lost 0 bases and the J gene lost 10 bases, with 10 bases spanning the gap. Germline V gene data show CDR1 as GTSNPN and CDR2 as SVGIG (reference sequence). The CDR3 region has the DNA TGTGCCTGGAGTGTATCGGTGTCAGAGCAGTTCTTC. This codes for CAWSVSVSEQFF.

This chain connects TRBV5-6 to TRBJ1-1, with 8 nucleotides matching TRBD1. The V gene's germline CDR1 is SGHDT and CDR2 YYEEEE. This CDR3 region has 14 residues. J lost 1 base, V lost 6 bases, and 5 bases had no gene match. The DNA for the CDR3 is TGTGCCAGCACGCGACAGGGGCGGAACACTGAAGCTTTCTTT. Its translation is CASTRQGRNTEAFF.

The rearrangement uses TRBV5-1 and TRBJ2-2, with a weak D call TRBD2 (6 bases). Germline values: CDR1 SGHRS, CDR2 YFSETQ. CDR3 length: 15 residues. Trimming took 3 bases from V and 0 from J, leaving 9 bases between them. The CDR3 protein is CASSWDFSNTGELFF. In nucleotides, the CDR3 is TGCGCCAGCAGCTGGGACTTCTCGAACACCGGGGAGCTGTTTTTT.

The chain is built from TRBV12-3 or TRBV12-4 and TRBJ2-5; D is unresolved. Trimming shortened V by 6 bases and J by 2 bases, and 10 bases separated the two germline ends. The CDR3 has 13 amino acids. This chain's CDR3 is CASSRRGQETQYF. The CDR3 bases are TGTGCCAGCAGCCGAAGAGGTCAAGAGACCCAGTACTTC.